This is a list of T cell receptor beta chains from one sample in a study of Ad26.COV2.S vaccination and SARS-CoV-2 variants. Data came from immunoSEQ multiplex PCR; TCRdb stores just in-frame clones and leaves some out. The sample comprises 380,000 or so clones, roughly 90% of which are singletons, and 6.4% rests with the top ten. The sample here was peripheral blood, taken in a trial of Ad26.COV2.S vaccine versus placebo. The receptor source for this set is a person between 18 and 65 years old who received the Ad26.COV2.S COVID-19 vaccine or a placebo. Both conserved end residues are part of each CDR3. D genes are given only for firm matches. Clone size is stated in some rows and not others, as once, few, many or a class when expanded.

size: few
V: TRBV4-1
D: TRBD2
length: 17
J: TRBJ2-3
DNA: TGCGCCAGCAGCCAAGATGGAGCGGGAGGGCCGGTAGATACGCAGTATTTT
CDR3: CASSQDGAGGPVDTQYF

size: -
V: TRBV10-3
D: -
length: 13
J: TRBJ1-2
DNA: TGTGCCATCAGTTCTCCGGGGAACTATGGCTACACCTTC
CDR3: CAISSPGNYGYTF

size: -
V: TRBV4-3
D: -
length: 13
J: TRBJ2-7
DNA: TGCGCCAGCAGCCAGGCTACGGTGTCCGAGCAGTACTTC
CDR3: CASSQATVSEQYF

size: -
V: TRBV20-1
D: -
length: 11
J: TRBJ2-1
DNA: TGCAGTGCTAGAGATCAAACATCCCAGTTCTTC
CDR3: CSARDQTSQFF

size: -
V: TRBV5-6
D: -
length: 15
J: TRBJ2-1
DNA: TGTGCCAGCAGCCATCGTGTGGGAATCGACAATGAGCAGTTCTTC
CDR3: CASSHRVGIDNEQFF

size: -
V: TRBV18
D: TRBD1
length: 14
J: TRBJ1-5
DNA: TGTGCCAGCTCAGGGACAGGGGTCGGGCAGCCCCAGCATTTT
CDR3: CASSGTGVGQPQHF

size: -
V: TRBV10-3
D: TRBD2
length: 12
J: TRBJ2-7
DNA: TGTGCCAGCGGGGGGTTCTCCTACGAGCAGTACTTC
CDR3: CASGGFSYEQYF

size: -
V: TRBV7-8
D: -
length: 15
J: TRBJ1-2
DNA: TGTGCCAGCAGCCCCCAAACACCGAACGCCTATGGCTACACCTTC
CDR3: CASSPQTPNAYGYTF

size: -
V: TRBV12-5
D: -
length: 14
J: TRBJ1-5
DNA: TGTGCTAGTGGTTTGGGGGGCAGCTATCAGCCCCAGCATTTT
CDR3: CASGLGGSYQPQHF

size: -
V: TRBV19
D: TRBD1
length: 16
J: TRBJ2-2
DNA: TGTGCCAGTAGTACCAGACAGGGGGCGGTCACCGGGGAGCTGTTTTTT
CDR3: CASSTRQGAVTGELFF

size: many
V: TRBV19
D: -
length: 13
J: TRBJ1-2
DNA: TGTGCCAGTACCCCCCTGGGGTTTTATGGCTACACCTTC
CDR3: CASTPLGFYGYTF

size: -
V: TRBV7-9
D: -
length: 15
J: TRBJ1-4
DNA: TGTGCCAGCAGCTTCGGGGTGGCAACTAATGAAAAACTGTTTTTT
CDR3: CASSFGVATNEKLFF

size: -
V: TRBV18
D: TRBD1
length: 15
J: TRBJ1-6
DNA: TGTGCCAGCTCACCACCGGACAGGGGTAATTCACCCCTCCACTTT
CDR3: CASSPPDRGNSPLHF

size: -
V: TRBV2
D: -
length: 16
J: TRBJ2-3
DNA: TGTGCCAGCAGAATAACGGGGGGGACAGCCACAGATACGCAGTATTTT
CDR3: CASRITGGTATDTQYF

size: -
V: TRBV12-5
D: TRBD2
length: 15
J: TRBJ2-3
DNA: TGTGCTAGTGCCCCCCGGGGGGGGCAGAGAGATACGCAGTATTTT
CDR3: CASAPRGGQRDTQYF

size: once
V: TRBV7-2
D: TRBD1
length: 15
J: TRBJ2-7
DNA: TGTGCCAGCAGCCCGGAGTGGACAGGGTTATACGAGCAGTACTTC
CDR3: CASSPEWTGLYEQYF

size: few
V: TRBV4-1
D: TRBD1
length: 17
J: TRBJ2-2
DNA: TGCGCCAGCAGCCAATCCCGGACAGGGTTTAACACCGGGGAGCTGTTTTTT
CDR3: CASSQSRTGFNTGELFF

size: -
V: TRBV30
D: -
length: 13
J: TRBJ1-1
DNA: TGTGCCTGGAGTGGCAGGTTTGGCACTGAAGCTTTCTTT
CDR3: CAWSGRFGTEAFF

size: few
V: TRBV6-1
D: -
length: 14
J: TRBJ1-3
DNA: TGTGCCAGCAGTGAACTCACGTCTGGAAACACCATATATTTT
CDR3: CASSELTSGNTIYF

size: -
V: TRBV28
D: TRBD1
length: 14
J: TRBJ1-1
DNA: TGTGCCACCCAAGACTCGACAGGGGTCACTGAAGCTTTCTTT
CDR3: CATQDSTGVTEAFF

size: -
V: TRBV7-3
D: TRBD2
length: 13
J: TRBJ2-7
DNA: TGTGCCAGCAGCCCATGGGAGGGCGACGAGCAGTACTTC
CDR3: CASSPWEGDEQYF

size: -
V: TRBV5-1
D: -
length: 16
J: TRBJ1-6
DNA: TGCGCCAGCAGCACCAGTCCGGGACTCTCAAATTCACCCCTCCACTTT
CDR3: CASSTSPGLSNSPLHF

size: -
V: TRBV29-1
D: -
length: 14
J: TRBJ1-1
DNA: TGCAGCGTCGGAGGAGGATTAGGACACTTTCAAGCTTTCTTT
CDR3: CSVGGGLGHFQAFF

size: -
V: TRBV4-1
D: -
length: 16
J: TRBJ1-1
DNA: TGCGCCAGCAGCCAAGAGGAGGGTAGCTTGGACACTGAAGCTTTCTTT
CDR3: CASSQEEGSLDTEAFF

size: few
V: TRBV5-4
D: -
length: 13
J: TRBJ2-1
DNA: TGTGCCAGCAGCCTGAATGACATAAATGAGCAGTTCTTC
CDR3: CASSLNDINEQFF